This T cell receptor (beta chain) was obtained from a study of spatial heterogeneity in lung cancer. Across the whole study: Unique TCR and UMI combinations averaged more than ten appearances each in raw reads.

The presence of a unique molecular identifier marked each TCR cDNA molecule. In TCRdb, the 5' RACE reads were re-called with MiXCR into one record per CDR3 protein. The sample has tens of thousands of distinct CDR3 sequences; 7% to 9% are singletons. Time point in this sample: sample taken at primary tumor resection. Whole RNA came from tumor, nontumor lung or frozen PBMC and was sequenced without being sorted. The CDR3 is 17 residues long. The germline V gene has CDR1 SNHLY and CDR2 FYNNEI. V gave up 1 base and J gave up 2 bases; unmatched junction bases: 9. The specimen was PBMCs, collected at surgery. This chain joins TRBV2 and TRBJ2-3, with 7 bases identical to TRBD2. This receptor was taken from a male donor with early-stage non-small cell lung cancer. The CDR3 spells CASSEGFGLAVTDTQYF. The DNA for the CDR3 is TGTGCCAGCAGTGAAGGGTTTGGGCTAGCGGTCACAGATACGCAGTATTTT.